A single sample is the source of the 26 T cell receptor beta chains below, sequenced in a study of graft-versus-host responses after intestinal transplantation. TCRdb's copy holds only in-frame clones and misses some; the assay was immunoSEQ multiplex PCR. Among around 18,000 clones listed, around 90% were seen once. This specimen was PBMCs, taken roughly 390 days after transplant. The receptors derive from a human patient who received an intestinal transplant, so some T cells may come from the graft donor.

The gene calls are TRBV6-5 and TRBJ2-7, with D tentatively TRBD1 (5 bases). Germline V lookup: CDR1 MNHEY, CDR2 SVGAGI. V was pared by 6 bases and J by 4 bases, with 10 bases between. The CDR3 has 12 residues. CDR3 protein: CASRTATYEQYF. The CDR3 coding sequence is TGTGCCAGCAGGACAGCAACTTACGAGCAGTACTTC.

The chain combines TRBV11-1 with TRBJ1-2, with D tentatively TRBD1 (5 bases). Germline V gene sequence: CDR1 SGHAT, CDR2 FQDESV (reference sequence). Trimming removed 4 bases from V and 8 bases from J, with 17 bases in between. The CDR3 contains 14 residues. The CDR3 reads CASSSGTALGGYTF. The CDR3 bases are TGTGCCAGCAGCTCTGGGACTGCCCTCGGCGGCTACACCTTC.

This sequence joins TRBV7-3 and TRBJ2-3; D not certain. V was shortened by 3 bases and J by 0 bases, with 10 bases between the two germline ends. Germline CDR1 is SGHTA and CDR2 is FQGTGA. The CDR3 is 15 amino acids. The CDR3 bases are TGTGCCAGCAGCTTGGGGTCAGAAAGCACAGATACGCAGTATTTT. Amino acid sequence: CASSLGSESTDTQYF.

The chain carries TRBV5-1 and TRBJ1-2; D is perhaps TRBD1 (5 bases). Trimming stripped 0 bases from V and 8 bases from J, with 17 bases between. CDR1 and CDR2 (germline): SGHRS, YFSETQ. This CDR3 has 15 residues. The CDR3 nucleotides read TGCGCCAGCAGCTTGGTAGGGCCGATCAGGGAGGGCTACACCTTC. Translating it yields CASSLVGPIREGYTF. Full variable domain (missing parts from reference TRBV5-1 and TRBJ1-2): KAGVTQTPRYLIKTRGQQVTLSCSPISGHRSVSWYQQTPGQGLQFLFEYFSETQRNKGNFPGRFSGRQFSNSRSEMNVSTLELGDSALYLCASSLVGPIREGYTFGSGTRLTVV.

CDR3 in DNA: TGCAGTGCTAGAAATCAGCCCCAGCATTTT. Its translation: CSARNQPQHF. The J gene is TRBJ1-5, the V gene TRBV20-1; D uncertain. The CDR3 runs to 10 residues. Trimming removed 2 bases at V and 4 bases at J, with 0 bases between. Germline V lookup: CDR1 DFQATT, CDR2 SNEGSKA (reference sequence).

V and J are TRBV11-1 and TRBJ2-5; perhaps TRBD2 as D (6 bases). Trimming pared 1 base from V and 11 bases from J, leaving 20 bases between. The length of the CDR3 is 15 residues. Germline CDR1 SGHAT, CDR2 FQDESV (reference sequence). CDR3 protein: CASSLGMGSLREQYF. The CDR3, as DNA: TGTGCCAGCAGCTTAGGTATGGGTAGCCTACGGGAGCAGTACTTC.

This chain's CDR3 is CASSPGLAGVETQYF. The CDR3 bases are TGTGCCAGCAGTCCGGGACTAGCGGGAGTAGAGACCCAGTACTTC. This chain links TRBV9 with TRBJ2-5; 14 nucleotides agree with TRBD2. Trimming took 5 bases from V and 4 from J; bases not matched to a gene: 4. The length of the CDR3 is 15 residues. Germline CDR1 and CDR2: SGDLS and YYNGEE.

A single count supports this clone. V gene TRBV7-9 combines with J gene TRBJ2-6, with TRBD1 identical over 9 bases. CDR1 is SEHNR and CDR2 is FQNEAQ in the germline V gene (reference sequence). V gave up 1 base and J gave up 2 bases; unmatched junction bases: 6. The CDR3 contains 18 residues. DNA for the CDR3: TGTGCCAGCAGCTTAGTCTTCGGGACAGGGACTGGGGCCAACGTCCTGACTTTC. Protein sequence: CASSLVFGTGTGANVLTF.

The chain combines TRBV4-1 with TRBJ2-7; tentatively, D is TRBD1 (6 bases). Germline CDR1 reads MGHRA; CDR2 reads YSYEKL. The CDR3 is 15 amino acids. V dropped 1 base and J dropped 5 bases, with 15 bases sitting between them. This CDR3 reads CASSQGAQGSDEQYF. For the CDR3, the DNA is TGCGCCAGCAGCCAAGGCGCACAGGGTTCGGACGAGCAGTACTTC.

This rearrangement joins TRBV4-1 to TRBJ2-5; D remains unclear. The DNA end is more similar to TRBJ2-7, so the J call may be wrong. The CDR3 loop spans 16 amino acids. Looked up from germline, CDR1 is MGHRA and CDR2 is YSYEKL. CDR3 nucleotide sequence: TGCGCCAGCAGCCGAGGCGTCACCAAAGAGGCCTACGAGCAGTACTTC. Its protein product is CASSRGVTKEAYEQYF.

J is TRBJ2-3 and V is TRBV6-1; TRBD1 might be the D (6 bases). V lost 1 base and J lost 4, with 6 bases in between. The CDR3 sequence is 13 residues long. Germline CDR1 MNHNS, CDR2 SASEGT. CDR3 protein: CASSEDRADTQYF. CDR3 nucleotide sequence: TGTGCCAGCAGTGAAGACAGGGCAGATACGCAGTATTTT.

Remarks on this clone: Distinct nucleotide sequences in the sample also encode this CDR3. This chain uses TRBV15 with TRBJ1-3; 7 bases fit TRBD1. The CDR3 is 16 residues long. Germline loops: CDR1 LNHNV, CDR2 YYDKDF (reference sequence). The V segment lost 2 bases and the J segment 4 bases; nucleotides outside the gene matches: 8. CDR3 in amino acids: CATSRRGLLGGNTIYF. The CDR3, as DNA: TGTGCCACCAGCAGAAGGGGGCTTCTGGGGGGAAACACCATATATTTT.

This sequence joins TRBV7-2 and TRBJ2-3, with TRBD2 identical over 8 bases. Trimming took 1 base from V and 2 from J; bases not matched to a gene: 5. The CDR3 extends over 16 amino acids. CDR1 and CDR2 (germline): SGHTA, FQGNSA. Here the CDR3 DNA reads TGTGCCAGCAGCTTAGGGAGCGGGGGTCTCACAGATACGCAGTATTTT. Translation gives CASSLGSGGLTDTQYF.

The chain recombines TRBV28 with TRBJ1-1, with 9 nucleotides matching TRBD1. The germline CDR1 and CDR2 sequences are MDHEN and SYDVKM. Germline trimming cut 5 bases from V and 1 base from J; bases unmatched to any gene: 8. The CDR3 is 16 amino acids. CDR3 nucleotide sequence: TGTGCCAGCAGTCTTATAGGGGACAGGGAGAACACTGAAGCTTTCTTT. Protein sequence: CASSLIGDRENTEAFF.

The chain uses TRBV11-2 and TRBJ2-7; 8 bases match TRBD2. After removal of 6 bases from V and 0 bases from J, the junction contained 4 bases not matched to a gene. This CDR3 has 14 residues. Germline V gene data show CDR1 as SGHAT and CDR2 as FQNNGV. The chain's CDR3 is CASSPGGVSYEQYF. CDR3 coding DNA: TGTGCCAGCAGTCCCGGGGGGGTCTCCTACGAGCAGTACTTC. Variable domain in full (rest from reference TRBV11-2 and TRBJ2-7): EAGVAQSPRYKIIEKRQSVAFWCNPISGHATLYWYQQILGQGPKLLIQFQNNGVVDDSQLPKDRFSAERLKGVDSTLKIQPAKLEDSAVYLCASSPGGVSYEQYFGPGTRLTVT.

The chain recombines TRBV5-1 with TRBJ1-1, with D tentatively TRBD1 (5 bases). Germline V CDR1 and CDR2: SGHRS, YFSETQ. Deletions cut 7 bases from V and 4 bases from J, with 14 bases between. CDR3 length equals 13 residues. This chain's CDR3 is CASSRALGTEAFF. CDR3 in DNA: TGCGCCAGCTCCAGGGCTTTGGGCACTGAAGCTTTCTTT.

This chain connects TRBV19 to TRBJ1-2; D is ambiguous. This CDR3 region has 10 residues. Germline V CDR1 and CDR2: LNHDA, SQIVND (reference sequence). Between the trimmed V and J ends, which lost 7 bases and 6 bases, there was a span of 6 bases. The chain's CDR3 is CASMADGYTF. The CDR3 region has the DNA TGTGCCAGTATGGCGGATGGCTACACCTTC. The full variable domain, rest sourced from reference TRBV19 and TRBJ1-2, is DGGITQSPKYLFRKEGQNVTLSCEQNLNHDAMYWYRQDPGQGLRLIYYSQIVNDFQKGDIAEGYSVSREKKESFPLTVTSAQKNPTAFYLCASMADGYTFGSGTRLTVV.

The table lists this clone with a count of one. V gene TRBV15 combines with J gene TRBJ2-1, with TRBD1 matching 7 bases. This CDR3 contains 11 residues. After removal of 8 bases from V and 13 bases from J, the junction contained 8 bases not matched to a gene. In germline, CDR1 is LNHNV, CDR2 YYDKDF (reference sequence). The CDR3 sequence: CATAETGLQFF. As DNA, the CDR3 is TGTGCCACCGCGGAGACAGGGCTACAGTTCTTC.

The J gene is TRBJ2-7, the V gene TRBV21-1; the tabulated D call, TRBD2, remains unverified against the DNA. TRBV21-1 is an annotated pseudogene. The length of the CDR3 is 16 residues. The chain's CDR3 is CASNHAPLAGGGRQYF. The CDR3, as DNA: TGTGCCAGCAACCACGCCCCACTAGCGGGAGGGGGTCGGCAGTACTTC.

CDR3 region: CASSQPGQSYEQYF. The CDR3 DNA is TGTGCCAGCAGCCAGCCGGGACAATCCTACGAGCAGTACTTC. The chain uses TRBV6-1 and TRBJ2-7; possibly TRBD1 for D (6 bases). V was cut by 6 bases and J by 1 base, with 13 bases left in between. The CDR3 is made up of 14 amino acids. Germline CDR1 is MNHNS and CDR2 is SASEGT.

The chain has TRBV12-5 and TRBJ1-2; the match to TRBD1 covers 9 bases. The junction had 0 bases not matched to a gene; V was cut back by 6 bases and J by 4 bases. Germline lookup yields CDR1 LGHNT and CDR2 FRNRAP. The CDR3 contains 12 residues. CDR3 bases: TGTGCTAGTGGGACAGGGGGCTATGGCTACACCTTC. The encoded protein is CASGTGGYGYTF.

DNA of the CDR3: TGTGCCAGCTCACCGCGAACGAGCTCTGGAAACACCATATATTTT. Translating gives CASSPRTSSGNTIYF. The V and J genes are TRBV18 and TRBJ1-3; no firm D call. V lost 3 bases, J lost 0 bases, and 9 bases lay in between. Germline loops: CDR1 KGHSH, CDR2 LQKENI. There are 15 residues in the CDR3.

The chain combines TRBV7-6 with TRBJ2-2; tentative D call: TRBD2 (5 bases). The CDR3 loop spans 16 amino acids. Per germline, CDR1 SGHVS and CDR2 FNYEAQ. V was shortened by 8 bases and J by 7 bases, with 23 bases between the two germline ends. CDR3 sequence: CASGRLHLERVGELFF. The CDR3 DNA reads TGTGCCAGCGGTAGACTACACCTTGAACGGGTCGGGGAGCTGTTTTTT. The full variable domain, completed using reference TRBV7-6 and TRBJ2-2, is GAGVSQSPRYKVTKRGQDVALRCDPISGHVSLYWYRQALGQGPEFLTYFNYEAQQDKSGLPNDRFSAERPEGSISTLTIQRTEQRDSAMYRCASGRLHLERVGELFFGEGSRLTVL.

The gene calls are TRBV7-3 and TRBJ1-4, with TRBD1 as a possible D gene (6 bases). The CDR3 is 13 amino acids. Germline V lookup: CDR1 SGHTA, CDR2 FQGTGA. The V end lost 0 bases, the J end lost 7 bases, and 6 bases lay between the germline ends. The CDR3, as DNA: TGTGCCAGCAGCTTAACAGGGGGTGAAAAACTGTTTTTT. Protein product: CASSLTGGEKLFF.

This clone was seen just once. V gene TRBV6-5 combines with J gene TRBJ2-7; TRBD1 matches 10 bases. Germline loops: CDR1 MNHEY, CDR2 SVGAGI. The V gene end was trimmed by 7 bases and the J gene end by 4 bases; junction bases not matched to a gene: 7. This CDR3 spans 14 amino acids. In nucleotides, the CDR3 is TGTGCCAGCACCCCCTGGACAGGGGGGTACGAGCAGTACTTC. Encoded protein: CASTPWTGGYEQYF.

A word on this clone: The final CDR3 position lacks the conserved phenylalanine or tryptophan, pointing to a likely read error. The chain uses TRBV5-1 and TRBJ2-3, with no clear D. The CDR3 covers 12 residues. Deletions cut 6 bases from V and 4 bases from J, with 9 bases between. Germline loops: CDR1 SGHRS, CDR2 YFSETQ. CDR3 sequence reads: CASTLTSDTQYS. In DNA form, the CDR3 reads TGCGCCAGCACGCTTACCTCAGATACGCAGTATTCT.